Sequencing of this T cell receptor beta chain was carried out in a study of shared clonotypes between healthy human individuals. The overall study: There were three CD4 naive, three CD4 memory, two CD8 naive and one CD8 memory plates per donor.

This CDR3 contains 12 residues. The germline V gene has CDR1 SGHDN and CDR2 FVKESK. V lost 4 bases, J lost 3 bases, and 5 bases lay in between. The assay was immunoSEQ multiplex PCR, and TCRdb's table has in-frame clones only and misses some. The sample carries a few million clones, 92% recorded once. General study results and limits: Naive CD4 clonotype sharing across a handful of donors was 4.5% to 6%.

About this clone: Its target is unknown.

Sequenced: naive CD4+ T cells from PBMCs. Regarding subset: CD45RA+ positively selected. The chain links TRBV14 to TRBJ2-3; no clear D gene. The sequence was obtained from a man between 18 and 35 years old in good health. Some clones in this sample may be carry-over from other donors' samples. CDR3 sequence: CASSPRTDTQYF. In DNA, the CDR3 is TGTGCCAGCAGCCCCCGGACAGATACGCAGTATTTT.